This TCR beta chain was recovered during a study of blood T cell repertoires in COVID-19. Study in general: The analysed material was cDNA or gDNA that came from T cells, B-cell-depleted T cells, or PBMCs.

In germline, CDR1 is LNHDA, CDR2 SQIVND (reference sequence). This CDR3 has 14 residues. V was trimmed by 6 bases and J by 0 bases, leaving 11 bases between them. Clones were read by immunoSEQ multiplex PCR, and TCRdb kept only the in-frame ones, dropping some. The sample holds 350,000 to 450,000 clones, more than 70% seen once. What was sequenced was PBMCs or T cells enriched from blood (not recorded which). The TCR originated in a woman aged 18-29 years who had been exposed to COVID-19. V gene TRBV19 combines with J gene TRBJ2-5, with D possibly being TRBD1 (6 bases). CDR3 nucleotide sequence: TGTGCCAGTAGAAACGGACAGAACCAAGAGACCCAGTACTTC. Its translation is CASRNGQNQETQYF.